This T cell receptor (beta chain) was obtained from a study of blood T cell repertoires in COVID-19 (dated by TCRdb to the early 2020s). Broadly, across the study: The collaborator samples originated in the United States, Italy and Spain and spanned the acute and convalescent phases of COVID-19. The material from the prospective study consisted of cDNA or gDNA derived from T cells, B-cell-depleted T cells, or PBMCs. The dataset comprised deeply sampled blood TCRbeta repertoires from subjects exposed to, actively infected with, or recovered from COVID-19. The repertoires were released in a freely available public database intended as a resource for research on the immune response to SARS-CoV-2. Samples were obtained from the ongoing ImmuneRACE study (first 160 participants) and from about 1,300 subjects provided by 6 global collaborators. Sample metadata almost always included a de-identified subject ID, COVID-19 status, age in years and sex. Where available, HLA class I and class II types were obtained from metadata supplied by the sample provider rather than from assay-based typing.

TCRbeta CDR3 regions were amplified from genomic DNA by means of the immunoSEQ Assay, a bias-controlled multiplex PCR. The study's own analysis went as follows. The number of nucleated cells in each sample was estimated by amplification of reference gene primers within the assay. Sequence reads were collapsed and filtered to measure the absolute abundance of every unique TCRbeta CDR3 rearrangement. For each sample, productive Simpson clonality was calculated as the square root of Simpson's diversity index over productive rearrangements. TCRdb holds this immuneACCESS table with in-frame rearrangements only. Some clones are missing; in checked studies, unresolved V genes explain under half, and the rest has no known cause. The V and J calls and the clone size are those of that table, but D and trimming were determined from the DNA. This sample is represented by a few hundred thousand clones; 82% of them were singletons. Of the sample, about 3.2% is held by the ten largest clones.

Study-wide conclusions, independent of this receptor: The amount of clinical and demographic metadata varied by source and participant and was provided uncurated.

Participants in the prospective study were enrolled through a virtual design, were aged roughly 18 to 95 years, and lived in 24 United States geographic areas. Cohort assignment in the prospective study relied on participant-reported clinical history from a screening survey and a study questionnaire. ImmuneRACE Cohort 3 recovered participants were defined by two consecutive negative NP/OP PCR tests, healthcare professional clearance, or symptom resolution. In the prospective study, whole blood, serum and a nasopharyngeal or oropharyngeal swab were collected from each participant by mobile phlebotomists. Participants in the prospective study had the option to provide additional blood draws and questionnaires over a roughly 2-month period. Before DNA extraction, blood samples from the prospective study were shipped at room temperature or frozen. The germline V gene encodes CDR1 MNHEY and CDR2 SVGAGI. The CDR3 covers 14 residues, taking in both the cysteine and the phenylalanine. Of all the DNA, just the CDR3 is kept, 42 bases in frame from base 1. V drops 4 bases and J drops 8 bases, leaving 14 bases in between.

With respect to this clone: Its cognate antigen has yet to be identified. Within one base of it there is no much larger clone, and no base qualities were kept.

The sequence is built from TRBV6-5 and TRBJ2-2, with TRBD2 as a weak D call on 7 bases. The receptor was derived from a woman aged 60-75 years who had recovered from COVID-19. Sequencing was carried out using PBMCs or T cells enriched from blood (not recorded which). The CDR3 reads CASSLGGLPGELFF. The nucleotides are TGTGCCAGCAGTTTGGGGGGGCTTCCTGGGGAGCTGTTTTTT.